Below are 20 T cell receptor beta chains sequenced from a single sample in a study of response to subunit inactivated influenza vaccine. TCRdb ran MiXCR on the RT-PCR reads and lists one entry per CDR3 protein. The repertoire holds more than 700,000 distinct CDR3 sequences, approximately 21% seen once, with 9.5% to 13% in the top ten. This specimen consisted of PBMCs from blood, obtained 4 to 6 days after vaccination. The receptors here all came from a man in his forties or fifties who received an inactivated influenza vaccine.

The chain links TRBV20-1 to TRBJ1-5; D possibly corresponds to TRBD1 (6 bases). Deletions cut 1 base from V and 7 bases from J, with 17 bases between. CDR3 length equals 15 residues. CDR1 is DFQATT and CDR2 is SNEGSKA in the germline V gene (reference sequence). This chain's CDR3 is CSARAPGGLYQPQHF. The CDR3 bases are TGCAGTGCTAGAGCCCCGGGGGGCTTGTACCAGCCCCAGCATTTT.

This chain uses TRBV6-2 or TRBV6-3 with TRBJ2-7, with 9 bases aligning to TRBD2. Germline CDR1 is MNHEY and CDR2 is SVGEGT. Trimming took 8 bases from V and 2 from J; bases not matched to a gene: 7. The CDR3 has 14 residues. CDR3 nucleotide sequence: TGTGCCAGCTGTCGGGAGCGGGGGGCCTACGAGCAGTACTTC. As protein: CASCRERGAYEQYF.

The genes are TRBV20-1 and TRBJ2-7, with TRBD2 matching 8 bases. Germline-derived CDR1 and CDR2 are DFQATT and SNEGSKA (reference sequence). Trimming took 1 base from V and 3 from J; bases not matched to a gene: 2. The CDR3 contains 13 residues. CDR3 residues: CSARVSGIYEQYF. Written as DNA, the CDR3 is TGCAGTGCTAGAGTTAGCGGGATCTACGAGCAGTACTTC.

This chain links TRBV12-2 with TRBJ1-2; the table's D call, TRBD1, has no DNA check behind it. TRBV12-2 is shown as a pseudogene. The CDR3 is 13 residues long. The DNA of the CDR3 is TGTGCAAGTCGCTACATCGACAGCTATGGCTACACCTTC. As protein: CASRYIDSYGYTF.

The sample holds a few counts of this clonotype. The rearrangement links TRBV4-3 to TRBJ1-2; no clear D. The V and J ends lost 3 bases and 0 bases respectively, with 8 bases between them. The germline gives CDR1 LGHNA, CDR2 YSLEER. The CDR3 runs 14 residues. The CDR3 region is CASSQVATNYGYTF. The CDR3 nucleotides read TGCGCCAGCAGCCAGGTAGCCACTAACTATGGCTACACCTTC.

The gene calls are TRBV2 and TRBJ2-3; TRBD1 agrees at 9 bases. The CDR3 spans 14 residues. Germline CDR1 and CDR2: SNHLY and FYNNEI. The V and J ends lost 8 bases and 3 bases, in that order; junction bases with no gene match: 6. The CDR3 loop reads CASGGQGSTDTQYF. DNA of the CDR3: TGTGCCAGCGGGGGACAGGGTAGTACAGATACGCAGTATTTT.

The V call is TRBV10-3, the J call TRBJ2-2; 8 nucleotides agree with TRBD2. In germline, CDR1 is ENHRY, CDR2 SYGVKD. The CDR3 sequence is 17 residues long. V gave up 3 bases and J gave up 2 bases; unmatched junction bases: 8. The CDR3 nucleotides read TGTGCCATCAGTGAAGGAGGACTAGCTGGAAACACCGGGGAGCTGTTTTTT. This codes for CAISEGGLAGNTGELFF.

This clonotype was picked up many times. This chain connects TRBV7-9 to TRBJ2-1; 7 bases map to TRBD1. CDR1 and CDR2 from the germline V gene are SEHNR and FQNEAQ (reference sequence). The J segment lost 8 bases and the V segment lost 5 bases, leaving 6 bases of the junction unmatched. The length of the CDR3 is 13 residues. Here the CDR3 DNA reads TGTGCCAGCAGCCCACAACAGGGGCATGAGCAGTTCTTC. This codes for CASSPQQGHEQFF.

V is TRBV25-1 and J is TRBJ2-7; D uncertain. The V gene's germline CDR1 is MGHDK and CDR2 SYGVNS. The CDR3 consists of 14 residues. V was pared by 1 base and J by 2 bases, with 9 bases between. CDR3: CASSESGRTYEQYF. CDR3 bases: TGTGCCAGCAGTGAATCTGGCAGAACCTACGAGCAGTACTTC.

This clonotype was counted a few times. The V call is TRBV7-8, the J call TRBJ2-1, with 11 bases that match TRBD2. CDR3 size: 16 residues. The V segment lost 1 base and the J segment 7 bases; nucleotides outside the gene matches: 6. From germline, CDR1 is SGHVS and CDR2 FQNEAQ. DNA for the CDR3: TGTGCCAGCAGCTTAGTCCGACTAGCGGGGATGAATGAGCAGTTCTTC. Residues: CASSLVRLAGMNEQFF.

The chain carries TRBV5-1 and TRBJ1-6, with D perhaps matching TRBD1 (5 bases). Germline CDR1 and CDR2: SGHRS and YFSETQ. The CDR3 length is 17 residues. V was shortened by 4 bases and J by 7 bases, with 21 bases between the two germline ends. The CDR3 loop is CASSRGYAGERNSPLHF. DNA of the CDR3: TGCGCCAGCAGCCGGGGGTACGCGGGAGAGCGGAATTCACCCCTCCACTTT.

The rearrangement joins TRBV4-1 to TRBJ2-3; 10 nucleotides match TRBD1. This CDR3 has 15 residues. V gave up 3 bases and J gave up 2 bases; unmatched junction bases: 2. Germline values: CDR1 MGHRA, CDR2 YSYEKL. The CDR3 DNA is TGCGCCAGCAGCCAGGGGACAGGGGACACAGATACGCAGTATTTT. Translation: CASSQGTGDTDTQYF.

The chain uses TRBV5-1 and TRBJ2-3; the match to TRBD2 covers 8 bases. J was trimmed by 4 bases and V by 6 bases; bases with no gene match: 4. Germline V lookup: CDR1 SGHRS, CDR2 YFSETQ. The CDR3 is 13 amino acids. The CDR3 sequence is CASKDGRADTQYF. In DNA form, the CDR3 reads TGCGCCAGCAAGGACGGGAGGGCAGATACGCAGTATTTT.

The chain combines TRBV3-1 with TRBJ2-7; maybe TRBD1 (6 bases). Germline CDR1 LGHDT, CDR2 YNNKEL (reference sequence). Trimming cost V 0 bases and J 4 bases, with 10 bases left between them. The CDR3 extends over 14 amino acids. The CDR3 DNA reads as TGTGCCAGCAGCCAAGAGAACAGGGAGTACGAGCAGTACTTC. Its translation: CASSQENREYEQYF.

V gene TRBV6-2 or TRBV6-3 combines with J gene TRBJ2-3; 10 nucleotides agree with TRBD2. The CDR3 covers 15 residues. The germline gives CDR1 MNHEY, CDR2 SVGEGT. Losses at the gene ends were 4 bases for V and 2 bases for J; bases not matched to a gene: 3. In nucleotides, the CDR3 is TGTGCCAGCAGTTCAACTAGCGGGGTCACAGATACGCAGTATTTT. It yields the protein CASSSTSGVTDTQYF.

As DNA, the CDR3 is TGTGCCAGCAGCGTAGAACTCTTCGGCGCGAACACCGGGGAGCTGTTTTTT. It translates to CASSVELFGANTGELFF. The chain has TRBV9 and TRBJ2-2; D unresolved. Per the germline V gene, CDR1 is SGDLS and CDR2 is YYNGEE. Trimming left V 0 bases short and J 0 bases short, with 12 bases between. The CDR3 has 17 amino acids.

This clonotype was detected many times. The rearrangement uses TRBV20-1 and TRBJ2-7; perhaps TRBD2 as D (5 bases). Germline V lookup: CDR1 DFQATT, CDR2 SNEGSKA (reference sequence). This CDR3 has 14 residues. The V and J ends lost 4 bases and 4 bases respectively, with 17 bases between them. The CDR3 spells CSAIGPGRGYEQYF. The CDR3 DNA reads TGCAGTGCTATTGGACCAGGACGGGGATACGAGCAGTACTTC.

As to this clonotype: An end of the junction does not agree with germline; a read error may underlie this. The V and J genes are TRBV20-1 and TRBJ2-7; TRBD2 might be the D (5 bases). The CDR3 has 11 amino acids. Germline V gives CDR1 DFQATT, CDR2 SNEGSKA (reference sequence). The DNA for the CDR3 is TGCAGTGCTAGAGGGGTATTCGGGATGGCATTC. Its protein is CSARGVFGMAF.

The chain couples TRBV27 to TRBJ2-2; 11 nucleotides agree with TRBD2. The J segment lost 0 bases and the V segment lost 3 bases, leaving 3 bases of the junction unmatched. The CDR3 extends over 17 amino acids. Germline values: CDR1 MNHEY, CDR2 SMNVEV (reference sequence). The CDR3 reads CASSLGLADANTGELFF. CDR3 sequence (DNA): TGTGCCAGCAGTTTGGGACTAGCGGACGCGAACACCGGGGAGCTGTTTTTT.

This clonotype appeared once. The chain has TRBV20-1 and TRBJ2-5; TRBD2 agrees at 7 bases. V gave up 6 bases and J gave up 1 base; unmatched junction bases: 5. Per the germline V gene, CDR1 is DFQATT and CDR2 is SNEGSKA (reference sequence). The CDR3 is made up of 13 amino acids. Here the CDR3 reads CSAPRLAQETQYF. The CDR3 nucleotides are TGCAGTGCCCCCCGACTAGCCCAAGAGACCCAGTACTTC.